The rows below give T cell receptor beta chains drawn from one sample of a study of blood T cell repertoires in COVID-19. Sequencing used immunoSEQ multiplex PCR; TCRdb keeps in-frame clones, though not all of them. The table has 100,000 to 150,000 clones, about 85% seen once; the top ten hold about 3.3%. Sequencing used peripheral blood. These receptors were obtained from a woman aged 80 or over with COVID-19, enrolled during active disease. The CDR3 runs from the conserved cysteine through the conserved F or W. Each record gives: J gene, V gene, D gene, clone size, CDR3 protein, CDR3 DNA. The D gene is left open where the match is weak. Rows give clone size only sometimes, using once, few, many, or a class for an expanded clone.

J: TRBJ1-6
V: TRBV3-1/TRBV3-2
D: .
size: .
CDR3: CASSQHQEGGRSPLHF
DNA: TGTGCCAGCAGCCAACATCAGGAAGGTGGCCGCTCACCCCTCCACTTT

J: TRBJ1-2
V: TRBV6-6
D: .
size: .
CDR3: CASSFRTESYGYTF
DNA: TGTGCCAGCAGTTTCCGGACAGAGAGCTATGGCTACACCTTC

J: TRBJ1-1
V: TRBV9
D: .
size: once
CDR3: CASSVATGGTEAFF
DNA: TGTGCCAGCAGCGTAGCTACGGGGGGCACTGAAGCTTTCTTT

J: TRBJ1-6
V: TRBV28
D: TRBD1
size: .
CDR3: CASSFAFGGTGYSPLHF
DNA: TGTGCCAGCAGTTTTGCCTTCGGGGGGACAGGGTATTCACCCCTCCACTTT

J: TRBJ2-5
V: TRBV27
D: TRBD2
size: once
CDR3: CASSFSSGYQETQYF
DNA: TGTGCCAGCAGTTTCTCTAGCGGGTATCAAGAGACCCAGTACTTC

J: TRBJ2-7
V: TRBV7-2
D: .
size: .
CDR3: CASSLQGPRFDYEQYF
DNA: TGTGCCAGCAGCTTACAGGGCCCAAGGTTTGACTACGAGCAGTACTTC

J: TRBJ1-2
V: TRBV19
D: .
size: .
CDR3: CASSIGGNNNYGHTF
DNA: TGTGCCAGTAGTATCGGCGGAAACAACAACTATGGCCACACCTTC

J: TRBJ2-7
V: TRBV7-2
D: .
size: once
CDR3: CASSLAEAAYEQYF
DNA: TGTGCCAGCAGCTTAGCCGAGGCAGCCTACGAGCAGTACTTC

J: TRBJ1-1
V: TRBV19
D: .
size: once
CDR3: CASMLTANTEAFF
DNA: TGTGCCAGTATGTTGACAGCTAACACTGAAGCTTTCTTT

J: TRBJ1-6
V: TRBV5-4
D: .
size: .
CDR3: CASSLGQTQGSLHF
DNA: TGTGCCAGCAGCTTGGGACAAACACAGGGATCCCTCCACTTT

J: TRBJ2-2
V: TRBV6-2/TRBV6-3
D: TRBD1
size: .
CDR3: CASSYGQGFGELFF
DNA: TGTGCCAGCAGTTACGGACAGGGTTTTGGGGAGCTGTTTTTT

J: TRBJ2-4
V: TRBV19
D: TRBD1
size: .
CDR3: CASSLDRGSVFSAKNIQYF
DNA: TGTGCCAGTAGTCTGGACAGGGGAAGTGTGTTTTCGGCCAAAAACATTCAGTACTTC

J: TRBJ1-3
V: TRBV9
D: .
size: once
CDR3: CASSPETSGNTIYF
DNA: TGTGCCAGCAGCCCTGAGACAAGCGGAAACACCATATATTTT

J: TRBJ2-2
V: TRBV6-6
D: .
size: once
CDR3: CASSPITGELFF
DNA: TGTGCCAGCAGTCCTATAACCGGGGAGCTGTTTTTT

J: TRBJ2-3
V: TRBV4-2
D: .
size: .
CDR3: CASSQDSSGDTQYF
DNA: TGTGCCAGCAGCCAAGATTCTTCAGGAGATACGCAGTATTTT

J: TRBJ2-5
V: TRBV7-2
D: .
size: .
CDR3: CASSLALRETQYF
DNA: TGTGCCAGCAGCTTAGCTTTACGGGAGACCCAGTACTTC

J: TRBJ1-1
V: TRBV19
D: .
size: .
CDR3: CASSKERQALTEAFF
DNA: TGTGCCAGTAGTAAAGAAAGGCAGGCTCTGACTGAAGCTTTCTTT

J: TRBJ2-3
V: TRBV7-9
D: TRBD2
size: once
CDR3: CASSELAGVGDTQYF
DNA: TGTGCCAGCAGCGAACTAGCGGGAGTGGGAGATACGCAGTATTTT

J: TRBJ1-5
V: TRBV18
D: .
size: .
CDR3: CASSPGREGLNQPQHF
DNA: TGTGCCAGCTCACCTGGTAGGGAGGGGCTCAATCAGCCCCAGCATTTT

J: TRBJ2-3
V: TRBV12-3/TRBV12-4
D: .
size: once
CDR3: CASSLSRDTQYF
DNA: TGTGCCAGCAGTTTAAGCCGGGATACGCAGTATTTT

J: TRBJ1-1
V: TRBV5-5
D: TRBD1
size: .
CDR3: CASSLGRGQGATEAFF
DNA: TGTGCCAGCAGCTTGGGTCGCGGGCAGGGGGCGACTGAAGCTTTCTTT

J: TRBJ2-2
V: TRBV28
D: .
size: many
CDR3: CASSLTVNTGELFF
DNA: TGTGCCAGCAGCCTGACAGTGAACACCGGGGAGCTGTTTTTT

J: TRBJ1-2
V: TRBV28
D: .
size: few
CDR3: CASSTQQGGYTF
DNA: TGTGCCAGCAGTACCCAACAGGGAGGCTACACCTTC

J: TRBJ2-2
V: TRBV12-5
D: .
size: .
CDR3: CASGLVLGDTRTGELFF
DNA: TGTGCTAGTGGTTTGGTACTGGGGGACACTAGAACCGGGGAGCTGTTTTTT

J: TRBJ2-7
V: TRBV18
D: TRBD2
size: .
CDR3: CASSPGLGAGAIGEQYF
DNA: TGTGCCAGCTCACCAGGACTAGGAGCGGGGGCAATCGGCGAGCAGTACTTC

J: TRBJ2-5
V: TRBV19
D: .
size: .
CDR3: CASSNVGEWETQYF
DNA: TGTGCCAGTAGTAACGTCGGTGAGTGGGAGACCCAGTACTTC

J: TRBJ2-1
V: TRBV18
D: TRBD2
size: .
CDR3: CASSPAGDEQFF
DNA: TGTGCCAGCTCACCCGCGGGGGATGAGCAGTTCTTC

J: TRBJ2-5
V: TRBV6-5
D: TRBD2
size: .
CDR3: CAIRVPGGETQYF
DNA: TGTGCCATCCGTGTCCCGGGGGGGGAGACCCAGTACTTC

J: TRBJ2-5
V: TRBV2
D: TRBD2
size: .
CDR3: CASSEPSGQETQYF
DNA: TGTGCCAGCAGTGAGCCTAGCGGCCAAGAGACCCAGTACTTC

J: TRBJ2-3
V: TRBV3-1/TRBV3-2
D: TRBD2
size: .
CDR3: CASSPPSGRVVDTQYF
DNA: TGTGCCAGCAGCCCACCTAGCGGGAGGGTGGTAGATACGCAGTATTTT

J: TRBJ1-2
V: TRBV19
D: .
size: few
CDR3: CASSIVGQNYGYTF
DNA: TGTGCCAGTAGTATCGTAGGACAGAACTATGGCTACACCTTC

J: TRBJ1-2
V: TRBV9
D: .
size: .
CDR3: CASTRDSFGYTF
DNA: TGTGCCAGCACCAGAGACAGTTTTGGCTACACCTTC

J: TRBJ1-4
V: TRBV2
D: .
size: .
CDR3: CASVDRSNLGGNEKLFF
DNA: TGTGCCAGCGTAGACAGGTCAAACCTAGGGGGTAATGAAAAACTGTTTTTT

J: TRBJ2-1
V: TRBV6-2/TRBV6-3
D: TRBD2
size: .
CDR3: CASSQREGRSYNEQFF
DNA: TGTGCCAGCAGTCAGCGGGAGGGCCGTTCCTACAATGAGCAGTTCTTC